This is a list of T cell receptor beta chains from one sample in a study of shared clonotypes between healthy human individuals. The data were produced by immunoSEQ multiplex PCR, yet TCRdb's version contains in-frame clones alone and is incomplete. Among about 1.1 million clones, approximately 80% were seen once, and the ten largest hold 0.5% to 0.65%. What was sequenced was memory CD4+ T cells from PBMCs. All receptors come from a man between 18 and 29 years old in good health. Some clones in this sample may be carry-over from other donors' samples. Both conserved end residues are part of each CDR3. The order of the fields is V gene, D gene, J gene, clone size, CDR3 protein, CDR3 DNA. The D gene is left open where the match is weak. The size entry is marked missing in some rows and otherwise reads once, few, many or a size class.

>TRBV5-5|NA|TRBJ1-2|NA
CASTPSDRNNYGYTF
TGTGCCAGCACCCCGAGTGACAGGAACAACTATGGCTACACCTTC
>TRBV4-2|TRBD2|TRBJ2-2|NA
CASSQDLAGGTGELFF
TGTGCCAGCAGCCAAGACCTAGCGGGGGGGACCGGGGAGCTGTTTTTT
>TRBV28|NA|TRBJ2-5|many
CASSLSGQETQYF
TGTGCCAGCAGTTTAAGTGGGCAAGAGACCCAGTACTTC
>TRBV6-1|NA|TRBJ1-1|NA
CASSAANSNTEAFF
TGTGCCAGCAGTGCCGCTAACAGCAACACTGAAGCTTTCTTT
>TRBV5-8|TRBD2|TRBJ2-7|NA
CASSLLRLAGDYEQYF
TGTGCCAGCAGCTTGCTGAGACTAGCGGGAGACTACGAGCAGTACTTC
>TRBV19|NA|TRBJ1-1|many
CASSISMNTEAFF
TGTGCCAGTAGTATCAGCATGAACACTGAAGCTTTCTTT
>TRBV23-1|NA|TRBJ2-7|NA
CASSQGTPALATYEQYF
TGCGCCAGCAGTCAAGGGACACCAGCACTAGCGACCTACGAGCAGTACTTC
>TRBV2|NA|TRBJ1-4|NA
CASREIRGKSEKLFF
TGTGCCAGCAGAGAGATCCGAGGGAAAAGTGAAAAACTGTTTTTT
>TRBV23-1|TRBD2|TRBJ2-1|NA
CAIPKRTSGRGNEQFF
TGCGCCATTCCAAAGCGCACTAGCGGGAGAGGGAATGAGCAGTTCTTC
>TRBV27|NA|TRBJ1-5|NA
CATATLGNNQPQHF
TGTGCCACCGCGACACTAGGGAACAATCAGCCCCAGCATTTT
>TRBV29-1|NA|TRBJ2-1|NA
CSVVAPPQASYNEQFF
TGCAGCGTTGTCGCACCCCCACAAGCGTCCTACAATGAGCAGTTCTTC
>TRBV10-3|NA|TRBJ1-2|NA
CAISESRTSPKGYTF
TGTGCCATCAGTGAGTCGCGGACATCCCCAAAAGGCTACACCTTC
>TRBV2|NA|TRBJ1-1|NA
CASSSRPYGNTEAFF
TGTGCCAGCAGTTCCCGACCTTATGGGAACACTGAAGCTTTCTTT
>TRBV6-4|TRBD2|TRBJ2-2|NA
CASSALAGSTGELFF
TGTGCCAGCAGTGCGCTAGCGGGGAGCACCGGGGAGCTGTTTTTT
>TRBV5-1|NA|TRBJ2-3|NA
CASGHQGSSTDTQYF
TGCGCCAGCGGGCACCAGGGGAGTAGCACAGATACGCAGTATTTT
>TRBV30|TRBD2|TRBJ2-1|NA
CAWRERGGKEYNEQFF
TGTGCCTGGAGGGAGCGGGGAGGCAAAGAATACAATGAGCAGTTCTTC
>TRBV6-1|NA|TRBJ1-1|NA
CASSEGGWNTEAFF
TGTGCCAGCAGTGAAGGAGGTTGGAACACTGAAGCTTTCTTT
>TRBV10-2|TRBD1|TRBJ2-5|NA
CASSLLQGAAGTQYF
TGCGCCAGCAGTCTTCTACAGGGGGCTGCTGGGACCCAGTACTTC
>TRBV7-3|TRBD2|TRBJ2-1|NA
CASSLSGRAMVF
TGTGCCAGCAGCTTAAGTGGGAGGGCCATGGTCTTC
>TRBV28|TRBD1|TRBJ2-3|NA
CASKTGGTDTQYF
TGTGCCAGCAAGACAGGGGGCACAGATACGCAGTATTTT
>TRBV7-2|NA|TRBJ1-2|NA
CASSQGIYGYTF
TGTGCCAGCAGCCAAGGGATCTATGGCTACACCTTC
>TRBV2|NA|TRBJ1-6|NA
CASSNHARGNSPLHF
TGTGCCAGCAGTAACCACGCCAGGGGAAATTCACCCCTCCACTTT
>TRBV4-3|TRBD2|TRBJ2-1|few
CASSQVVGGSSYNEQFF
TGCGCCAGCAGCCAAGTCGTGGGCGGGAGTTCCTACAATGAGCAGTTCTTC
>TRBV29-1|NA|TRBJ2-3|NA
CSGKGWGSQDTQYF
TGCAGCGGGAAGGGTTGGGGTTCGCAAGATACGCAGTATTTT
>TRBV5-1|NA|TRBJ2-5|NA
CASSGTSGSTGETQYF
TGCGCCAGCAGTGGGACCAGCGGGTCTACTGGGGAGACCCAGTACTTC
>TRBV27|NA|TRBJ2-3|few
CASSRLADTQYF
TGTGCCAGCAGCAGACTAGCAGATACGCAGTATTTT
>TRBV11-2|NA|TRBJ2-7|NA
CASSPVRRVGEQYF
TGTGCCAGCAGCCCTGTGAGGCGGGTGGGCGAGCAGTACTTC
>TRBV28|NA|TRBJ2-1|NA
CASSLVSAHEQFF
TGTGCCAGCAGTTTGGTTAGCGCCCATGAGCAGTTCTTC
>TRBV2|NA|TRBJ2-1|NA
CASKGQGGNEQFF
TGTGCCAGCAAAGGGCAGGGAGGCAATGAGCAGTTCTTC
>TRBV7-2|NA|TRBJ2-5|NA
CASSQWRKTQYF
TGTGCCAGCAGCCAATGGCGGAAGACCCAGTACTTC
>TRBV7-3|NA|TRBJ2-5|NA
CASSPGPHKETQYF
TGTGCCAGCAGCCCGGGACCACATAAGGAGACCCAGTACTTC
>TRBV6-1|NA|TRBJ1-1|few
CAGYAGGLNTEAFF
TGTGCCGGATATGCCGGGGGACTGAACACTGAAGCTTTCTTT
>TRBV6-1|NA|TRBJ2-2|NA
CASSGQSFYTGELFF
TGTGCCAGCAGTGGACAGTCTTTCTACACCGGGGAGCTGTTTTTT
>TRBV28|NA|TRBJ1-3|many
CASSLGGYSGNTIYF
TGTGCCAGCAGTTTGGGGGGTTACTCTGGAAACACCATATATTTT
>TRBV28|TRBD1|TRBJ1-1|NA
CASSWDRGRLSRAFF
TGTGCCAGCAGTTGGGACAGGGGGCGCCTTAGTCGAGCTTTCTTT
>TRBV6-5|NA|TRBJ2-5|NA
CASNPLRSGKTQYF
TGTGCCAGCAACCCCTTAAGATCCGGAAAGACCCAGTACTTC
>TRBV30|TRBD2|TRBJ2-1|few
CAWSVGTSGGKQFF
TGTGCCTGGAGTGTCGGGACTAGCGGGGGTAAGCAGTTCTTC
>TRBV18|NA|TRBJ1-1|once
CASSPRRGLNTEAFF
TGTGCCAGCTCACCACGAAGAGGACTAAACACTGAAGCTTTCTTT
>TRBV1|NA|TRBJ1-2|NA
CTSSVRKTYGYTF
TGCACCAGCAGTGTGCGAAAGACCTATGGCTACACCTTC
>TRBV5-1|NA|TRBJ2-6|NA
CASSLDPGTGANVLTF
TGCGCCAGCAGCTTGGACCCAGGGACTGGGGCCAACGTCCTGACTTTC
>TRBV5-4|NA|TRBJ2-2|NA
CASSLPKGQNTGELFF
TGTGCCAGCAGCCTTCCGAAGGGCCAAAACACCGGGGAGCTGTTTTTT
>TRBV28|TRBD1|TRBJ1-4|once
CASMEGADLEKLFF
TGTGCCAGCATGGAGGGGGCGGATTTAGAAAAACTGTTTTTT
>TRBV11-2|TRBD1|TRBJ1-2|NA
CASSLGRDRQSGYTF
TGTGCCAGCAGCTTGGGGAGGGACAGGCAGAGCGGCTACACCTTC
>TRBV12-5|NA|TRBJ2-5|NA
CASGRDTETQYF
TGTGCTAGTGGCCGGGACACAGAGACCCAGTACTTC
>TRBV5-8|NA|TRBJ2-5|NA
CASSFKGETQYF
TGTGCCAGCAGCTTCAAGGGAGAGACCCAGTACTTC
>TRBV6-5|TRBD1|TRBJ1-2|NA
CASTNRGYGYTF
TGTGCCAGCACTAACAGGGGCTATGGCTACACCTTC
>TRBV7-3|TRBD1|TRBJ2-5|NA
CASSQGGTSLGTQYF
TGTGCCAGCAGCCAAGGGGGCACCTCTCTAGGGACCCAGTACTTC
>TRBV28|NA|TRBJ2-6|NA
CASSFGTAGANVLTF
TGTGCCAGCAGTTTTGGGACGGCTGGGGCCAACGTCCTGACTTTC
>TRBV6-4|TRBD1|TRBJ2-1|NA
CASSDSNRGLFSNEQFF
TGTGCCAGCAGTGACTCAAACAGGGGGCTTTTTTCCAATGAGCAGTTCTTC
>TRBV5-1|NA|TRBJ2-7|once
CASSLLRQGGSYEQYF
TGCGCCAGCAGCTTGCTCCGGCAGGGGGGATCCTACGAGCAGTACTTC
>TRBV7-2|NA|TRBJ2-7|NA
CASSARGSRLVDEQYF
TGTGCCAGCAGCGCTAGGGGTAGTAGACTCGTCGACGAGCAGTACTTC
>TRBV11-1|TRBD1|TRBJ1-2|NA
CASSLATGAIGYTF
TGTGCCAGCAGCTTAGCGACAGGGGCAATTGGCTACACCTTC
>TRBV27|TRBD1|TRBJ1-2|many
CASTASWDRGRGGYTF
TGTGCCAGCACTGCAAGCTGGGACAGGGGGCGGGGTGGCTACACCTTC
>TRBV5-8|NA|TRBJ1-4|NA
CASSSRFDKANEKLFF
TGTGCCAGCAGCAGTCGGTTCGACAAAGCTAATGAAAAACTGTTTTTT
>TRBV20-1|NA|TRBJ2-7|few
CSASPDYEQYF
TGCAGTGCTAGTCCTGACTACGAGCAGTACTTC
>TRBV6-1|NA|TRBJ1-2|NA
CASSEGIRIYGYTF
TGTGCCAGCAGTGAAGGTATACGGATCTATGGCTACACCTTC
>TRBV10-2|NA|TRBJ2-7|NA
CASRDRDYEQYF
TGCGCCAGCAGGGACCGAGACTACGAGCAGTACTTC